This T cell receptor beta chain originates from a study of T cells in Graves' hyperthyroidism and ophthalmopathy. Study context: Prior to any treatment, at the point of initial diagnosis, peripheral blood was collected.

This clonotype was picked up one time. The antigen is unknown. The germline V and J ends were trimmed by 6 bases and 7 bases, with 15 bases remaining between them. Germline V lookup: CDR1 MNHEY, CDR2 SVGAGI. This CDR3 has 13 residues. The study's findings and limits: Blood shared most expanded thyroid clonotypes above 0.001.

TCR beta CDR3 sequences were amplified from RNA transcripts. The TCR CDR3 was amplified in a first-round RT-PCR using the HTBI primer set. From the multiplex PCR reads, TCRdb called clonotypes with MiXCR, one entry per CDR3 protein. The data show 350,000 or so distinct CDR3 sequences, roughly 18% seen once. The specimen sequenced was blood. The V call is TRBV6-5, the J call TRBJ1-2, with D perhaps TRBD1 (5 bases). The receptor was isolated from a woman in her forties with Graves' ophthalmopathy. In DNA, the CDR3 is TGTGCCAGCAGGTTAGGGGAGGGAAGTGGCTACACCTTC. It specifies CASRLGEGSGYTF.